This T cell receptor beta chain emerged from a study of persistence of HIV-infected CD4 T cells. Points from the study as a whole: TCR analyses could not target the rare provirus-carrying CMV-responding cells.

In regard to this clone: Its antigen is currently unknown.

The libraries were made with immunoSEQ version 4 in survey mode. The protocol was immunoSEQ multiplex PCR, while the TCRdb copy is restricted to in-frame clones and leaves out a portion. The table shows approximately 18,000 clones, with approximately 64% occurring only once. Stimulation used about 9.5 ug/mL lysate from CMV-infected fibroblasts. Sorting selected CD4+ T cells upregulating both CD40 ligand and CD69. This CDR3 is 15 amino acids long. Germline assignment: CDR1 LNHDA and CDR2 SQIVND (reference sequence). With 6 bases clipped from V and 7 bases from J, the junction kept 9 bases outside the gene matches.

The receptor was isolated from an adult woman with HIV who was CMV-seropositive. The V and J genes are TRBV19 and TRBJ1-5; 10 positions match TRBD1. Specimen: CD4+ T cells sorted from PBMCs after approximately 20-hour stimulation, collected from a patient who received antiretroviral therapy. The CDR3 nucleotides read TGTGCCAGTAGGGGAGGGACAGGGGATTGGCAGCCCCAGCATTTT. This sequence encodes CASRGGTGDWQPQHF.